These 24 T cell receptor beta chains share one sample of origin, sequenced in a study of blood T cell repertoires in COVID-19. Clones were sequenced by immunoSEQ multiplex PCR, and TCRdb holds only the in-frame ones, with some missing. Of about 430,000 clones listed, around nine tenths are singletons. The material sequenced was PBMCs or T cells enriched from blood (not recorded which). These TCRs come from a woman between 18 and 30 years old who had been exposed to COVID-19.

The chain has TRBV29-1 and TRBJ1-2; D remains ambiguous. This CDR3 is 13 amino acids long. Germline loops: CDR1 SQVTM, CDR2 ANQGSEA. V lost 4 bases, J lost 3 bases, and 12 bases lay in between. In nucleotides, the CDR3 is TGCAGCGTTGGAAGCGGATCGGACTATGGCTACACCTTC. It codes for CSVGSGSDYGYTF.

The chain has TRBV3-1 (or the pseudogene TRBV3-2) and TRBJ1-1; TRBD1 agrees at 11 bases. CDR1 and CDR2 (germline): LGHDT, YNNKEL (reference sequence). The CDR3 loop spans 14 amino acids. The ends lost 6 bases at V and 9 bases at J; junction bases unmatched: 9. CDR3 sequence: CASSPGQGARKAFF. The CDR3 DNA follows: TGTGCCAGCAGTCCTGGACAGGGGGCGCGAAAAGCTTTCTTT.

The gene calls are TRBV7-9 and TRBJ2-5; the match to TRBD1 covers 8 bases. From germline, CDR1 is SEHNR and CDR2 FQNEAQ (reference sequence). The ends lost 5 bases at V and 3 bases at J; junction bases unmatched: 8. This CDR3 has 15 residues. The CDR3 region is CASSDRTGWKETQYF. CDR3 coding DNA: TGTGCCAGCAGCGATCGGACAGGGTGGAAAGAGACCCAGTACTTC. The variable domain in full, with the rest retrieved from reference TRBV7-9 and TRBJ2-5, is DTGVSQNPRHKITKRGQNVTFRCDPISEHNRLYWYRQTLGQGPEFLTYFQNEAQLEKSRLLSDRFSAERPKGSFSTLEIQRTEQGDSAMYLCASSDRTGWKETQYFGPGTRLLVL.

CDR3 DNA sequence: TGTGCCAGCAGTTTAACAGAACCTCACCAAGAGACCCAGTACTTC. This sequence encodes CASSLTEPHQETQYF. The rearrangement links TRBV28 to TRBJ2-5, with D hard to call. The CDR3 has 15 amino acids. Germline loops: CDR1 MDHEN, CDR2 SYDVKM. The V end was cut by 2 bases, the J end by 0 bases, with 10 bases between.

On this clone itself: The sample carries other DNA sequences with the same CDR3. Here the CDR3 DNA reads TGTGCCAGCTCACCCGGACAGGGCGATAATTCACCCCTCCACTTT. Amino acid sequence: CASSPGQGDNSPLHF. The chain uses TRBV18 and TRBJ1-6; 8 bases line up with TRBD1. The CDR3 consists of 15 residues. With 3 bases clipped from V and 5 bases from J, the junction kept 3 bases outside the gene matches. Germline loops: CDR1 KGHSH, CDR2 LQKENI. Variable domain in full (rest from reference TRBV18 and TRBJ1-6): NAGVMQNPRHLVRRRGQEARLRCSPMKGHSHVYWYRQLPEEGLKFMVYLQKENIIDESGMPKERFSAEFPKEGPSILRIQQVVRGDSAAYFCASSPGQGDNSPLHFGNGTRLTVT.

The V call is TRBV28, the J call TRBJ1-4; D not resolved. This CDR3 region has 15 residues. CDR1 is MDHEN and CDR2 is SYDVKM in the germline V gene. V was pared by 1 base and J by 0 bases, with 6 bases between. The CDR3 protein is CASSLYLSTNEKLFF. CDR3 nucleotides: TGTGCCAGCAGTTTATATCTATCAACTAATGAAAAACTGTTTTTT.

This clone showed up just a few times. The chain uses TRBV4-2 and TRBJ2-4; 14 nucleotides align to TRBD2. Germline CDR1 LGHNA, CDR2 YNFKEQ. The CDR3 contains 18 residues. The ends lost 3 bases at V and 3 bases at J; junction bases unmatched: 7. CDR3 region: CASSQTSGGAAIKNIQYF. The CDR3 DNA sequence: TGTGCCAGCAGCCAGACTAGCGGGGGGGCGGCAATCAAAAACATTCAGTACTTC.

The V gene is TRBV19, the J gene TRBJ1-2; 7 bases map to TRBD1. The ends lost 3 bases at V and 3 bases at J; junction bases unmatched: 4. This CDR3 is built from 14 residues. Germline CDR1 reads LNHDA; CDR2 reads SQIVND (reference sequence). The CDR3 DNA is TGTGCCAGTAGTATGCAGCAGGGGGACTATGGCTACACCTTC. This gives the protein CASSMQQGDYGYTF.

The chain uses TRBV6-2 or TRBV6-3 and TRBJ2-7; D unresolved. Germline V gene sequence: CDR1 MNHEY, CDR2 SVGEGT. V shed 4 bases and J shed 7 bases, with 14 bases lying between them. This CDR3 is built from 13 residues. As DNA, the CDR3 is TGTGCCAGCAGTTGGAGTCCAACCTTTGAGCAGTACTTC. Its protein product is CASSWSPTFEQYF.

This sequence joins TRBV12-3 or TRBV12-4 and TRBJ1-2; D is unresolved. Trimming stripped 8 bases from V and 5 bases from J, with 12 bases between. This CDR3 comprises 12 residues. The chain's CDR3 is CASRSAEYGYTF. CDR3 DNA: TGTGCCAGCCGTTCAGCAGAGTATGGCTACACCTTC.

CDR3 in amino acids: CASSIGLAGAYEQFF. As DNA, the CDR3 is TGTGCCAGCAGCATCGGACTAGCGGGGGCTTATGAGCAGTTCTTC. This rearrangement joins TRBV7-2 to TRBJ2-1; 13 nucleotides align to TRBD2. Germline values: CDR1 SGHTA, CDR2 FQGNSA. CDR3 length: 15 residues. V lost 5 bases and J lost 8; bases outside the gene matches: 6.

CDR3 sequence (DNA): TGCGCCAGCAGCCAAGGGGGCCGCAGCACAGATACGCAGTATTTT. This sequence encodes CASSQGGRSTDTQYF. The chain couples TRBV4-1 to TRBJ2-3; TRBD1 is a possible D gene (5 bases). CDR1 and CDR2 from the germline V gene are MGHRA and YSYEKL. V was clipped by 1 base and J by 0 bases, with 8 bases between them. The CDR3 runs to 15 residues.

As DNA, the CDR3 is TGTGCCAGCAGCTTAGGGGCCACCTACGAGCAGTACTTC. Translation gives CASSLGATYEQYF. The chain uses TRBV7-9 and TRBJ2-7; D unclear. In germline, CDR1 is SEHNR, CDR2 FQNEAQ (reference sequence). Trimming pared 1 base from V and 2 bases from J, leaving 6 bases between. This CDR3 is built from 13 residues.

For the CDR3, the DNA is TGTGCCAGCAGCGTAGGGGACAGGGGGCATGAAAAACTGTTTTTT. Translation: CASSVGDRGHEKLFF. This chain uses TRBV9 with TRBJ1-4; 12 bases map to TRBD1. Germline assignment: CDR1 SGDLS and CDR2 YYNGEE. J gave up 6 bases and V 0 bases, and 0 bases lay outside the gene matches. The CDR3 extends over 15 amino acids.

This clone occurred a few times. The rearrangement joins TRBV18 to TRBJ1-2, with a weak D call TRBD1 (5 bases). Trimming left V 0 bases short and J 6 bases short, with 11 bases between. The CDR3 covers 14 residues. Germline CDR1 is KGHSH and CDR2 is LQKENI. The CDR3 sequence is CASSPPSRAHGYTF. DNA of the CDR3: TGTGCCAGCTCACCACCCTCCAGGGCCCATGGCTACACCTTC.

The V and J genes are TRBV18 and TRBJ1-1; 8 bases are shared with TRBD1. CDR1 is KGHSH, CDR2 LQKENI, per germline. The V gene end was trimmed by 8 bases and the J gene end by 1 base; junction bases not matched to a gene: 6. The CDR3 totals 14 residues. In DNA, the CDR3 is TGTGCCAGCCGTATACAGGGGGAGAACACTGAAGCTTTCTTT. Translation: CASRIQGENTEAFF.

The chain carries TRBV4-3 and TRBJ2-2; 13 bases line up with TRBD2. The CDR3 contains 20 residues. V shed 0 bases and J 4 bases; nucleotides not matched to a gene: 11. In germline, CDR1 is LGHNA, CDR2 YSLEER. This CDR3 is CASSQDPRGLAGSGTGELFF. The CDR3 nucleotides are TGCGCCAGCAGCCAAGATCCCCGGGGACTAGCGGGGAGTGGCACCGGGGAGCTGTTTTTT.

The CDR3 nucleotides read TGTGCCAGCAGCGGCACAGGCGTCTTCTCTGGAAACACCATATATTTT. Amino acids: CASSGTGVFSGNTIYF. The chain carries TRBV7-6 and TRBJ1-3; D may be TRBD1 (5 bases). The length of the CDR3 is 16 residues. Trimming removed 5 bases at V and 0 bases at J, with 14 bases between. Looked up from germline, CDR1 is SGHVS and CDR2 is FNYEAQ. The complete variable domain, with remaining parts taken from reference TRBV7-6 and TRBJ1-3, reads GAGVSQSPRYKVTKRGQDVALRCDPISGHVSLYWYRQALGQGPEFLTYFNYEAQQDKSGLPNDRFSAERPEGSISTLTIQRTEQRDSAMYRCASSGTGVFSGNTIYFGEGSWLTVV.

CDR3 region: CASSTWGQGNTEAFF. The DNA for the CDR3 is TGTGCCAGCAGCACGTGGGGACAGGGGAACACTGAAGCTTTCTTT. The chain joins TRBV13 to TRBJ1-1; TRBD1 matches 9 bases. This CDR3 is 15 amino acids long. Losses at the gene ends were 5 bases for V and 1 base for J; bases not matched to a gene: 5. Per the germline V gene, CDR1 is PRHDT and CDR2 is FYEKMQ (reference sequence).

The rearrangement uses TRBV28 and TRBJ1-5, with 8 nucleotides matching TRBD1. J lost 5 bases, V lost 4 bases, and 10 bases had no gene match. Germline assignment: CDR1 MDHEN and CDR2 SYDVKM. The CDR3 consists of 16 residues. The CDR3 spells CASSYGQGAWDQPQHF. The CDR3 coding sequence is TGTGCCAGCAGTTATGGACAGGGAGCATGGGATCAGCCCCAGCATTTT.

This chain uses TRBV2 with TRBJ1-5, with TRBD1 as a possible D gene (6 bases). V was shortened by 1 base and J by 5 bases, with 15 bases between the two germline ends. The CDR3 extends over 16 amino acids. Germline CDR1 and CDR2: SNHLY and FYNNEI. In DNA form, the CDR3 reads TGTGCCAGCAGTGAAGAGGAAGGCAGGGGCCATCAGCCCCAGCATTTT. It yields the protein CASSEEEGRGHQPQHF.

CDR3 bases: TGTGCCAGCAATTTCCGAACAGGGGGGAATTCACCCCTCCACTTT. Translation: CASNFRTGGNSPLHF. The J gene is TRBJ1-6, the V gene TRBV28, with TRBD1 matching 8 bases. The CDR3 has 15 amino acids. The V gene's germline CDR1 is MDHEN and CDR2 SYDVKM. After removal of 7 bases from V and 7 bases from J, the junction contained 9 bases not matched to a gene. Complete variable domain (other parts from reference TRBV28 and TRBJ1-6): DVKVTQSSRYLVKRTGEKVFLECVQDMDHENMFWYRQDPGLGLRLIYFSYDVKMKEKGDIPEGYSVSREKKERFSLILESASTNQTSMYLCASNFRTGGNSPLHFGNGTRLTVT.

The gene calls are TRBV9 and TRBJ1-6; unclear D gene. V lost 0 bases and J 14 bases, leaving 15 bases between the germline ends. CDR1 is SGDLS and CDR2 is YYNGEE in the germline V gene. This CDR3 has 14 residues. As DNA, the CDR3 is TGTGCCAGCAGCGTAGGGTACAATATAGAGGCCCTCCACTTT. Its translation is CASSVGYNIEALHF.

This chain connects TRBV6-6 to TRBJ1-1, with D perhaps TRBD1 (6 bases). V was shortened by 6 bases and J by 7 bases, with 21 bases between the two germline ends. The V gene's germline CDR1 is MNHNY and CDR2 SVGAGI (reference sequence). The CDR3 covers 15 residues. CDR3 loop: CASSPSWQGIDEAFF. CDR3 coding DNA: TGTGCCAGCAGCCCGTCGTGGCAGGGGATCGATGAAGCTTTCTTT.